This TCR beta chain was profiled in a study of shared clonotypes between healthy human individuals. In replicate PCRs of sorted subsets, 150 to 200 ng DNA, tens of thousands of T cell genomes, was used. Libraries were prepared by immunoSEQ multiplex PCR; TCRdb keeps only in-frame clonotypes and omits some of them. The table shows about 2 million clones, with 90% to 95% occurring only once. The V and J ends lost 0 bases and 3 bases respectively, with 6 bases between them. The germline CDR1 and CDR2 sequences are LNHNV and YYDKDF (reference sequence). The CDR3 loop spans 13 amino acids. Study-wide findings and caveats: Rarefaction gave evidence that sorted-subset sequencing remained incomplete despite large depth.

With respect to this clone: Its cognate antigen is unknown. The sample has other DNA sequences that encode this CDR3 too.

This TCR derives from a man younger than 35 in good health. The sequencing sample was made of naive CD4+ T cells sorted from blood. Subset reported: CD45RA+ positively selected. V and J are TRBV15 and TRBJ2-7; maybe TRBD1 (5 bases). CDR3 DNA: TGTGCCACCAGCAGAGATCAGGGCTACGAGCAGTACTTC. It specifies CATSRDQGYEQYF.